Listed below are T cell receptor beta chains from one sample, sequenced in a study of blood T cell repertoires in COVID-19. Produced via immunoSEQ multiplex PCR; TCRdb's table is partial and in-frame only. The table includes 200,000 to 250,000 clones, around nine tenths detected once. The sequenced material came from peripheral blood. The receptors shown here come from a woman in her sixties with acute or convalescent COVID-19. The CDR3 runs from the conserved cysteine through the conserved F or W.

j_call,v_call,cdr3_aa
TRBJ2-2,TRBV6-5,CASCKTSIGELFF
TRBJ1-5,TRBV3-1/TRBV3-2,CASSQDPRSNQPQHF
TRBJ1-4,TRBV5-4,CASSRDGGNEKLFF
TRBJ1-2,TRBV28,CASSSPGTVEGYTF
TRBJ2-1,TRBV10-1,CASSDVRGMGYNEQFF
TRBJ1-5,TRBV6-6,CASRTGQGQSNQPQHF
TRBJ1-6,TRBV6-5,CASSLQGFQRSPLHF
TRBJ2-7,TRBV2,CASVLGAGVSYEQYF
TRBJ2-7,TRBV7-9,CASSLVGGIDHEQYF
TRBJ1-1,TRBV16,CASSPPVPRRDTEAFF
TRBJ1-2,TRBV19,CASEDRGRYSGNYGYTF
TRBJ1-4,TRBV19,CASSTRQGGDEKLFF
TRBJ1-2,TRBV6-5,CASSRDTPNYGYTF
TRBJ1-3,TRBV4-2,CASSRETGTGNTIYF
TRBJ2-2,TRBV2,CASSDRGQGGNTGELFF
TRBJ1-2,TRBV19,CASSMRGQAHYGYTF
TRBJ1-6,TRBV5-5,CASSLAGQGPVSGPLHF
TRBJ1-2,TRBV29-1,CSVGGTGFFYGYTF
TRBJ1-2,TRBV19,CASSPQGANGYTF
TRBJ1-5,TRBV19,CASTKIIPGGVKAYQPQHF
TRBJ2-5,TRBV2,CASSEELGAGETQYF
TRBJ1-1,TRBV6-5,CASSSPGTVNTEAFF
TRBJ2-3,TRBV6-2/TRBV6-3,CASSLLAGAPDTQYF
TRBJ1-1,TRBV6-5,CASSQRTGNTEAFF
TRBJ1-2,TRBV28,CASSFGQANYGYTF
TRBJ2-3,TRBV10-3,CAISEPTRPLGTDTQYF
TRBJ2-1,TRBV18,CASSPAGGGGNNEQFF
TRBJ1-5,TRBV28,CASSFSGRGWNQPQHF
TRBJ2-3,TRBV7-7,CASSSQGATDTQYF
TRBJ2-6,TRBV30,CAWSVFRVKREGNGANVLTF
TRBJ2-1,TRBV9,CASSVGYSGRRVSYNEQFF
TRBJ2-2,TRBV7-7,CASSPTTGAGELFF
TRBJ2-3,TRBV6-5,CASRRPTRHTQYF
TRBJ1-3,TRBV13,CASSQQGLGNTIYF
TRBJ2-3,TRBV7-9,CASSPTSGGYTSTDTQYF
TRBJ2-3,TRBV29-1,CSVWGLAGNDITSTDTQYF
TRBJ2-3,TRBV19,CASSTRTSGGRTDTQYF
TRBJ1-3,TRBV5-1,CASSLGAGGHGNTIYF
TRBJ1-2,TRBV7-2,CASSQMGQGANYGYTF